This T cell receptor (beta chain) was documented in a study of blood T cell repertoires in COVID-19. Generated by immunoSEQ multiplex PCR, the TCRdb table keeps only in-frame clones and is missing some. Altogether over 150,000 clones are present, 78% being singletons, with the ten largest covering 17%. CDR1 and CDR2 from the germline V gene are SEHNR and FQNEAQ (reference sequence). The CDR3 is 17 residues long. Trimming stripped 7 bases from V and 4 bases from J, with 25 bases between. This TCR was recovered from a woman between 45 and 60 years old who had recovered from COVID-19. V is TRBV7-9 and J is TRBJ1-2; a possible D gene is TRBD1 (5 bases). The sample consisted of PBMCs or T cells enriched from blood (not recorded which). The CDR3 sequence: CASTPRSPSRVPYGYTF. The CDR3 region has the DNA TGTGCCAGCACTCCGCGATCCCCTTCCAGGGTACCCTATGGCTACACCTTC.